The 7 T cell receptor beta chains given below trace back to one sample, sequenced in a study of cytomegalovirus exposure and HLA in healthy donors. This PCR relied on a set of 60 Vbeta primers and 13 Jbeta primers. The method was immunoSEQ multiplex PCR; TCRdb's version includes in-frame clones alone and lacks a portion of them. The sample includes 150,000 to 200,000 clones, 65% to 70% of them seen just once. The sample taken for sequencing was PBMCs. The receptors were sampled from a woman under 30 in good health and CMV-seropositive.

The chain recombines TRBV19 with TRBJ2-1; 11 nucleotides match TRBD2. The V gene's germline CDR1 is LNHDA and CDR2 SQIVND (reference sequence). The CDR3 extends over 14 amino acids. The V segment lost 6 bases and the J segment 6 bases; nucleotides outside the gene matches: 4. CDR3: CASRLAGDFNEQFF. The DNA for the CDR3 is TGTGCCAGTAGACTAGCGGGAGATTTCAATGAGCAGTTCTTC.

The chain is built from TRBV19 and TRBJ1-4, with TRBD1 identical over 8 bases. J lost 1 base, V lost 4 bases, and 2 bases had no gene match. CDR1 LNHDA and CDR2 SQIVND come from the germline V gene (reference sequence). The CDR3 has 15 amino acids. The CDR3 spells CASSTGQGTNEKLFF. Written as DNA, the CDR3 is TGTGCCAGTAGTACCGGACAGGGAACTAATGAAAAACTGTTTTTT. Complete variable domain (other parts from reference TRBV19 and TRBJ1-4): DGGITQSPKYLFRKEGQNVTLSCEQNLNHDAMYWYRQDPGQGLRLIYYSQIVNDFQKGDIAEGYSVSREKKESFPLTVTSAQKNPTAFYLCASSTGQGTNEKLFFGSGTQLSVL.

The chain joins TRBV27 to TRBJ2-2, with 7 bases lining up with TRBD1. Germline-derived CDR1 and CDR2 are MNHEY and SMNVEV (reference sequence). J gave up 2 bases and V 5 bases, and 8 bases lay outside the gene matches. This CDR3 comprises 16 residues. The CDR3 spells CASSVQQGLNTGELFF. CDR3 DNA: TGTGCCAGCAGTGTCCAACAGGGGTTAAACACCGGGGAGCTGTTTTTT.

The gene calls are TRBV5-1 and TRBJ2-5; D is unresolved. V shed 5 bases and J shed 2 bases, with 4 bases lying between them. The germline V gene has CDR1 SGHRS and CDR2 YFSETQ. This CDR3 region has 11 residues. The CDR3 nucleotides are TGCGCCAGCAGATATCAAGAGACCCAGTACTTC. Its translation is CASRYQETQYF.

The chain employs TRBV7-3 and TRBJ1-4; perhaps TRBD1 as D (5 bases). The germline gives CDR1 SGHTA, CDR2 FQGTGA. Between the trimmed V and J ends, which lost 10 bases and 2 bases, there was a span of 8 bases. The CDR3 sequence is 12 residues long. CDR3 loop: CATGGTNEKLFF. The CDR3 DNA follows: TGTGCCACCGGGGGGACTAATGAAAAACTGTTTTTT.

The rearrangement links TRBV19 to TRBJ1-1; TRBD1 matches 9 bases. CDR1 and CDR2 from the germline V gene are LNHDA and SQIVND (reference sequence). J gave up 11 bases and V 5 bases, and 18 bases lay outside the gene matches. This CDR3 is built from 16 residues. This chain's CDR3 is CASSAPLGDRDPGAFF. As DNA, the CDR3 is TGTGCCAGTAGTGCCCCCCTTGGGGACAGGGACCCCGGGGCTTTCTTT.

The rearrangement joins TRBV6-5 to TRBJ2-7; D is undetermined. CDR1 and CDR2 from the germline V gene are MNHEY and SVGAGI. Trimming shortened V by 10 bases and J by 4 bases, and 14 bases separated the two germline ends. The CDR3 has 12 residues. CDR3 sequence reads: CATKIQIYEQYF. In DNA, the CDR3 is TGTGCCACCAAAATACAGATTTACGAGCAGTACTTC.